These 20 T cell receptor beta chains came from one sample sequenced in a study of cytomegalovirus exposure and HLA in healthy donors. This table comes from immunoSEQ multiplex PCR, and its TCRdb copy is limited to in-frame clones, with some not included. The profile shows fewer than 250,000 clones, around 90% of them singletons. Sequences were obtained from PBMCs. These receptors came from a woman aged 18-35 years in good health and CMV-seropositive.

V and J are TRBV11-2 and TRBJ2-3, with D tentatively TRBD2 (7 bases). Germline V gene sequence: CDR1 SGHAT, CDR2 FQNNGV. V lost 8 bases to trimming and J lost 5 bases, with 14 bases between them. The CDR3 contains 13 residues. CDR3 in DNA: TGTGCCAGCGGGAGGGGGAACCAAGATACGCAGTATTTT. Translated, it gives CASGRGNQDTQYF.

This sequence joins TRBV7-6 and TRBJ1-1; D remains unclear. Per the germline V gene, CDR1 is SGHVS and CDR2 is FNYEAQ. This CDR3 is built from 14 residues. Trimming removed 7 bases at V and 6 bases at J, with 18 bases between. The CDR3 spells CASIATRGRAEAFF. The CDR3 DNA is TGTGCCAGCATCGCAACGCGCGGGAGAGCTGAAGCTTTCTTT.

This clone was recorded only once. This sequence joins TRBV29-1 and TRBJ2-3, with D perhaps TRBD2 (5 bases). V lost 7 bases and J 5 bases, leaving 25 bases between the germline ends. This CDR3 contains 16 residues. CDR1 is SQVTM, CDR2 ANQGSEA, per germline. The CDR3 reads CSETSPGSETQDTQYF. CDR3 nucleotide sequence: TGCAGCGAAACGTCCCCGGGAAGCGAGACTCAAGATACGCAGTATTTT.

This chain uses TRBV27 with TRBJ2-5; maybe TRBD1 (5 bases). The CDR3 consists of 15 residues. Trimming took off 5 bases at V and 0 bases at J, with 13 bases between the two ends. Germline loops: CDR1 MNHEY, CDR2 SMNVEV (reference sequence). The CDR3 is CASSPRGADQETQYF. The CDR3 bases are TGTGCCAGCAGTCCCCGTGGGGCGGACCAAGAGACCCAGTACTTC.

V is TRBV27 and J is TRBJ1-1, with a tentative D call TRBD1 (5 bases). Trimming shortened V by 2 bases and J by 0 bases, and 13 bases separated the two germline ends. This CDR3 has 16 amino acids. CDR1 is MNHEY, CDR2 SMNVEV, per germline (reference sequence). The CDR3 loop reads CASSLGPGPMNTEAFF. The CDR3 nucleotides read TGTGCCAGCAGTTTAGGCCCAGGGCCGATGAACACTGAAGCTTTCTTT.

The V and J genes are TRBV7-8 and TRBJ2-7, with unresolved D. The CDR3 sequence is 12 residues long. V was pared by 1 base and J by 4 bases, with 5 bases between. Looked up from germline, CDR1 is SGHVS and CDR2 is FQNEAQ. CDR3 sequence reads: CASSLGDYEQYF. DNA for the CDR3: TGTGCCAGCAGCTTAGGAGATTACGAGCAGTACTTC.

The chain has TRBV29-1 and TRBJ2-7, with unresolved D. This CDR3 spans 12 amino acids. From germline, CDR1 is SQVTM and CDR2 ANQGSEA. With 7 bases removed from V and 3 bases from J, the gap between germline ends came to 13 bases. In DNA, the CDR3 is TGCAGCGCTAGTGGAAGTGGCTACGAGCAGTACTTC. Its protein product is CSASGSGYEQYF.

The J gene is TRBJ1-2, the V gene TRBV27; 9 nucleotides match TRBD1. Per the germline V gene, CDR1 is MNHEY and CDR2 is SMNVEV (reference sequence). The ends lost 2 bases at V and 4 bases at J; junction bases unmatched: 8. This CDR3 has 16 residues. The CDR3, as DNA: TGTGCCAGCAGTTTAGCCCGGGGACAGGGTAGCTATGGCTACACCTTC. The encoded protein is CASSLARGQGSYGYTF.

The V gene is TRBV29-1, the J gene TRBJ1-1; D is unclear. Per the germline V gene, CDR1 is SQVTM and CDR2 is ANQGSEA. V lost 4 bases to trimming and J lost 8 bases, with 17 bases between them. This CDR3 has 13 residues. This CDR3 reads CSVGSGAGREAFF. For the CDR3, the DNA is TGCAGCGTTGGGTCCGGAGCTGGGAGGGAAGCTTTCTTT.

DNA of the CDR3: TGTGCCAGCAGTCCCCGGATAGAGGGTGAGCAGTTCTTC. Residues: CASSPRIEGEQFF. The chain is built from TRBV6-5 and TRBJ2-1; weak D call: TRBD2 (5 bases). V lost 5 bases, J lost 9 bases, and 14 bases lay in between. There are 13 residues in the CDR3. In germline, CDR1 is MNHEY, CDR2 SVGAGI.

V gene TRBV30 combines with J gene TRBJ2-3; 11 bases are a match to TRBD2. The trim removed 4 bases at V and 6 bases at J, leaving 9 bases unmatched. The length of the CDR3 is 15 residues. Germline V gene lookup returns CDR1 GTSNPN and CDR2 SVGIG (reference sequence). The CDR3 loop is CAWKIAGGREDTQYF. In DNA, the CDR3 is TGTGCCTGGAAAATAGCGGGAGGGCGGGAGGATACGCAGTATTTT.

This rearrangement joins TRBV7-2 to TRBJ2-7, with D uncertain. V gave up 2 bases and J gave up 0 bases, with 11 bases separating them. CDR1 is SGHTA, CDR2 FQGNSA, per germline. There are 15 residues in the CDR3. The CDR3 loop reads CASSLSPLVSYEQYF. CDR3 bases: TGTGCCAGCAGCTTAAGCCCACTCGTCTCCTACGAGCAGTACTTC.

V and J are TRBV7-3 and TRBJ2-3; 10 nucleotides line up with TRBD2. This CDR3 is built from 16 residues. Trimming took 1 base from V and 4 from J; bases not matched to a gene: 5. Per the germline V gene, CDR1 is SGHTA and CDR2 is FQGTGA. The CDR3 region is CASSLRAGGPADTQYF. CDR3 in DNA: TGTGCCAGCAGCTTAAGAGCGGGAGGGCCAGCAGATACGCAGTATTTT.

The genes are TRBV28 and TRBJ1-3; possibly TRBD1 for D (5 bases). Germline values: CDR1 MDHEN, CDR2 SYDVKM. The V and J ends lost 1 base and 0 bases respectively, with 10 bases between them. This CDR3 contains 16 residues. In nucleotides, the CDR3 is TGTGCCAGCAGTTTATTTGTCGGGGGCTCTGGAAACACCATATATTTT. It yields the protein CASSLFVGGSGNTIYF.

The chain recombines TRBV2 with TRBJ2-1; 7 positions match TRBD2. J was trimmed by 2 bases and V by 8 bases; bases with no gene match: 9. Germline V gene sequence: CDR1 SNHLY, CDR2 FYNNEI. This CDR3 spans 15 amino acids. For the CDR3, the DNA is TGTGCCAGCGGCGCGGGAGTCGGCCCCTACAATGAGCAGTTCTTC. Encoded protein: CASGAGVGPYNEQFF.

The sample holds a few counts of this clone. The J gene is TRBJ1-2, the V gene TRBV4-2, with D unclear. The CDR3 has 13 amino acids. The V and J ends lost 4 bases and 8 bases respectively, with 14 bases between them. In germline, CDR1 is LGHNA, CDR2 YNFKEQ. The DNA of the CDR3 is TGTGCCAGCAGCCCCGGCGGATCCGACGGCTACACCTTC. The encoded protein is CASSPGGSDGYTF.

DNA for the CDR3: TGTGCCAGCAGCCAGGCAAGGACAGGGAAGTTAATGGGACTGTTTTTT. This translates into CASSQARTGKLMGLFF. The rearrangement joins TRBV4-2 to TRBJ1-4; 8 bases fit TRBD1. Trimming cost V 3 bases and J 13 bases; bases outside gene matches: 16. The CDR3 runs 16 residues. Germline V gene lookup returns CDR1 LGHNA and CDR2 YNFKEQ.

The chain combines TRBV28 with TRBJ2-7; 10 bases are shared with TRBD1. Germline values: CDR1 MDHEN, CDR2 SYDVKM. There are 16 residues in the CDR3. V dropped 3 bases and J dropped 7; count of bases not matched to a gene: 12. The DNA of the CDR3 is TGTGCCAGCAGTTTTTCCACCCGGGGACAGGGGAGAGAGCAGTACTTC. Its protein product is CASSFSTRGQGREQYF.

The chain is built from TRBV28 and TRBJ1-1; TRBD1 matches at 7 bases. The CDR3 runs 15 residues. Germline V gene data show CDR1 as MDHEN and CDR2 as SYDVKM. Germline trimming cut 2 bases from V and 0 bases from J; bases unmatched to any gene: 3. CDR3 loop: CASSLPDRVNTEAFF. The CDR3 DNA reads TGTGCCAGCAGTTTACCAGACAGGGTGAACACTGAAGCTTTCTTT.

The chain couples TRBV28 to TRBJ1-2; D is possibly TRBD1 (5 bases). Germline V gives CDR1 MDHEN, CDR2 SYDVKM. This CDR3 comprises 15 residues. The V end lost 5 bases, the J end lost 3 bases, and 16 bases lay between the germline ends. Here the CDR3 reads CASSTLTVTDYGYTF. The DNA for the CDR3 is TGTGCCAGCAGTACCTTGACAGTAACCGACTATGGCTACACCTTC.